This T cell receptor (beta chain) was obtained from a study of sequential checkpoint blockade in melanoma. Study overall: Randomization was 1:1 between first-line nivolumab→ipilimumab and ipilimumab→nivolumab. Each arm's sequence ended with maintenance nivolumab.

This CDR3 is 17 amino acids long. The V and J ends lost 2 bases and 4 bases, in that order; junction bases with no gene match: 9. Looked up from germline, CDR1 is LNHNV and CDR2 is YYDKDF (reference sequence). The sample's treatment: randomized to nivolumab then ipilimumab (arm A) or the reverse (arm B). DNA-damaging chemotherapy had not been given to any patient beforehand. Sorted cells were live CD3+CD8+, lacking CD19 and CD56, from PBMCs. Libraries were prepared by immunoSEQ multiplex PCR; TCRdb keeps only in-frame clonotypes and omits some of them. The table records some 32,000 clones, approximately 81% of them present only once.

The sequencing used CD8+ T cells sorted from blood (inferred from file names), collected from a patient given nivolumab and ipilimumab in sequence. The chain links TRBV15 to TRBJ1-2, with 11 bases matching TRBD1. This TCR derives from a human donor with melanoma. The CDR3 loop is CATSRLPRDRGIYGYTF. The CDR3 bases are TGTGCCACCAGCAGATTACCACGGGACAGGGGGATCTATGGCTACACCTTC.